The TCR beta chain described here comes from a study of cytomegalovirus exposure and HLA in healthy donors. This CDR3 has 11 amino acids. Germline loops: CDR1 SQVTM, CDR2 ANQGSEA. V shed 7 bases and J shed 3 bases, with 10 bases lying between them. It was with 60 Vbeta and 13 Jbeta primers that the PCR ran. The repertoire was sequenced with immunoSEQ multiplex PCR; TCRdb's copy has only in-frame clones and lacks some. The sample spans about 110,000 clones; the ten largest clones claim around 7%. The sample taken for sequencing was PBMCs. The chain uses TRBV29-1 and TRBJ2-7, with a weak D call TRBD1 (6 bases). The clonotype comes from a middle-aged man in good health and CMV-seropositive. As DNA, the CDR3 is TGCAGCGGCGGACAGAACTACGAGCAGTACTTC. Residues: CSGGQNYEQYF.